The 6 T cell receptor beta chains given below trace back to one sample, sequenced in a study of CD8+ T cells in alopecia areata. RNA extraction was followed by reverse transcription into cDNA, which acted as the sequencing template. Using immunoSEQ multiplex PCR, the repertoire was profiled, and TCRdb retains in-frame clones only, with some absent. The table records about 140,000 clones, around 50% of them present only once. The sequenced sample was CD4+ T cells sorted from blood, obtained at week 0. The origin of the receptors is a human donor with alopecia areata.

The chain carries TRBV5-4 and TRBJ2-3; perhaps D is TRBD1 or TRBD2 (7 bases each). The CDR3 loop spans 14 amino acids. Trimming cost V 4 bases and J 8 bases, with 17 bases left between them. Germline CDR1 SGHNT, CDR2 YYREEE (reference sequence). The CDR3 is CASSAGEGAVTQYF. The CDR3 coding sequence is TGTGCCAGCAGCGCCGGGGAGGGGGCTGTTACGCAGTATTTT.

The rearrangement links TRBV5-1 to TRBJ2-1, with TRBD2 matching 7 bases. The CDR3 loop spans 14 amino acids. Trimming removed 4 bases from V and 4 bases from J; junction bases left unmatched: 5. Germline assignment: CDR1 SGHRS and CDR2 YFSETQ. The CDR3 nucleotides read TGCGCCAGCAGCGGCGGGGGAGCATACAATGAGCAGTTCTTC. Its protein is CASSGGGAYNEQFF. Using reference TRBV5-1 and TRBJ2-1 for the parts outside the CDR3, the full variable domain is KAGVTQTPRYLIKTRGQQVTLSCSPISGHRSVSWYQQTPGQGLQFLFEYFSETQRNKGNFPGRFSGRQFSNSRSEMNVSTLELGDSALYLCASSGGGAYNEQFFGPGTRLTVL.

This clone was counted a few times. The chain combines TRBV7-2 with TRBJ2-6; D uncertain. V shed 7 bases and J shed 3 bases, with 19 bases lying between them. This CDR3 is built from 17 residues. Germline V gives CDR1 SGHTA, CDR2 FQGNSA. The CDR3 DNA is TGTGCCAGCACCCATGGCCCCGCTATGAATGGGGCCAACGTCCTGACTTTC. As protein: CASTHGPAMNGANVLTF.

J is TRBJ2-3 and V is TRBV2, with D uncertain. From germline, CDR1 is SNHLY and CDR2 FYNNEI. The V end was cut by 6 bases, the J end by 0 bases, with 10 bases between. The CDR3 has 14 residues. CDR3 nucleotides: TGTGCCAGCAGGTGGTACACCAGCACAGATACGCAGTATTTT. Its translation: CASRWYTSTDTQYF.

In this sample, this clone turned up a few times. The chain uses TRBV9 and TRBJ2-1; tentative D call: TRBD2 (6 bases). The CDR3 has 16 residues. Trimming took 2 bases from V and 2 from J, leaving 14 bases between them. The germline V gene has CDR1 SGDLS and CDR2 YYNGEE. The CDR3 DNA reads TGTGCCAGCAGCGTTAAATCTAGCGTCCCCTACAATGAGCAGTTCTTC. Protein: CASSVKSSVPYNEQFF.

The chain combines TRBV16 with TRBJ1-5; D is uncertain. The CDR3 is made up of 14 amino acids. Trimming shortened V by 4 bases and J by 3 bases, and 10 bases separated the two germline ends. Germline V gene lookup returns CDR1 KGHSY and CDR2 FQNENV. The DNA of the CDR3 is TGTGCCAGCAGCCCGTACAGTAACAATCAGCCCCAGCATTTT. Protein product: CASSPYSNNQPQHF.